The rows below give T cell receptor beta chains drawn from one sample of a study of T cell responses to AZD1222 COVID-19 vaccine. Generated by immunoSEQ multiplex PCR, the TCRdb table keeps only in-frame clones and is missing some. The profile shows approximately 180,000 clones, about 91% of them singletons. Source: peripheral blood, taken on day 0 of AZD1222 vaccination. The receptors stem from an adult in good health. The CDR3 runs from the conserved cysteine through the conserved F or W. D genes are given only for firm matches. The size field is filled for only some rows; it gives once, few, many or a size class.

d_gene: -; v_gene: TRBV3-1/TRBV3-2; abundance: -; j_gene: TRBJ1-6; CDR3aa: CASSLRAENSPLHF; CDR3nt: TGTGCCAGCAGCCTGAGAGCGGAAAATTCACCCCTCCACTTT
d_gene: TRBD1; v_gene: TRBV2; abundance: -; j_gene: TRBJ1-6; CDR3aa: CASSLGQATNSPLHF; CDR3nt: TGTGCCAGCAGCCTTGGACAGGCCACTAATTCACCCCTCCACTTT
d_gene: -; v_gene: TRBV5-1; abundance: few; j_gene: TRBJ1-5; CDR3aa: CASRYLPGTDQPQHF; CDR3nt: TGCGCCAGCAGATACCTGCCGGGTACTGATCAGCCCCAGCATTTT
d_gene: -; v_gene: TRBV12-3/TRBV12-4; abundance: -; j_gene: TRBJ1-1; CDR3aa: CASSGGAAESAFF; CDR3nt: TGTGCCAGCAGTGGAGGCGCAGCCGAATCAGCTTTCTTT
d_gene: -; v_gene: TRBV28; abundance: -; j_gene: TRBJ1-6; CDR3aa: CASRIAAGDSPLHF; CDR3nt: TGTGCCAGCAGGATCGCCGCGGGGGATTCACCCCTCCACTTT
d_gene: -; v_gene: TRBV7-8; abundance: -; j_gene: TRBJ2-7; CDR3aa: CASSLRGYEQYF; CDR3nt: TGTGCCAGCAGCCTACGGGGCTACGAGCAGTACTTC
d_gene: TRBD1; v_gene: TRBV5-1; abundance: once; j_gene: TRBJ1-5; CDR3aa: CASSSGTDNQPQHF; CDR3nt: TGCGCCAGCAGCTCCGGGACAGACAATCAGCCCCAGCATTTT
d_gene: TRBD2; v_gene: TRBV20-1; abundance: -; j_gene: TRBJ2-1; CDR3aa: CSASSSGGASYNEQFF; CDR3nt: TGCAGTGCTAGTTCCAGCGGGGGGGCCTCCTACAATGAGCAGTTCTTC
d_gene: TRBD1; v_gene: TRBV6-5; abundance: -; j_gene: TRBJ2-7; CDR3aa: CASRAGTGSYEQYF; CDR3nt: TGTGCCAGTCGGGCCGGGACAGGGTCCTACGAGCAGTACTTC
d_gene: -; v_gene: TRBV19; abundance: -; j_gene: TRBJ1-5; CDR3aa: CASSKRPSWDSNQPQHF; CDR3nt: TGTGCCAGTAGTAAACGGCCCTCATGGGATAGCAATCAGCCCCAGCATTTT
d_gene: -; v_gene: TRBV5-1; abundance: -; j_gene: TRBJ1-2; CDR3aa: CASSLAQNYGYTF; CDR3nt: TGCGCCAGCAGCTTGGCTCAGAACTATGGCTACACCTTC
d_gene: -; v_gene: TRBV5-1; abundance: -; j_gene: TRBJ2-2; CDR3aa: CASSPRTAGELFF; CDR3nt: TGCGCCAGCAGCCCCAGGACGGCCGGGGAGCTGTTTTTT
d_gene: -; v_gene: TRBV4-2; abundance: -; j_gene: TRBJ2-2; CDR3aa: CASSRGTGQNTGELFF; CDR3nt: TGTGCCAGCAGCCGTGGAACGGGACAGAACACCGGGGAGCTGTTTTTT
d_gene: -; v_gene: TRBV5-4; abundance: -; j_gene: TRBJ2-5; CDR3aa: CASSFSWETQYF; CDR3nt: TGTGCCAGCAGCTTCTCGTGGGAGACCCAGTACTTC
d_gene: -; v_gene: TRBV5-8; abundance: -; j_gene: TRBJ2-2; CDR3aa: CASSLNMKGVRTGELFF; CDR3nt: TGTGCCAGCAGCTTGAATATGAAGGGAGTTCGGACCGGGGAGCTGTTTTTT
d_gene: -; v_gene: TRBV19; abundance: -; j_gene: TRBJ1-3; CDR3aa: CASSAQGSGNTIYF; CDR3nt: TGTGCCAGTAGCGCGCAGGGCTCTGGAAACACCATATATTTT
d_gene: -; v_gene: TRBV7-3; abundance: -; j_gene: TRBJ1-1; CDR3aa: CASSPDGTEAFF; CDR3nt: TGTGCCAGCAGCCCAGACGGCACTGAAGCTTTCTTT
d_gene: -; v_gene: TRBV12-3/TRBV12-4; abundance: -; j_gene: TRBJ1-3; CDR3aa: CASSLAAGNTIYF; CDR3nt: TGTGCCAGCAGTTTGGCAGCAGGAAACACCATATATTTT
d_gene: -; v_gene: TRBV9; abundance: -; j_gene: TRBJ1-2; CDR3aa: CASSVGSPNYGYTF; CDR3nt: TGTGCCAGCAGCGTAGGTTCTCCCAACTATGGCTACACCTTC
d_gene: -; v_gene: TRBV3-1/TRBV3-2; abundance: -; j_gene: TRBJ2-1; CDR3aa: CASSLGQSNEQFF; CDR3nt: TGTGCCAGCAGCCTCGGACAGAGCAATGAGCAGTTCTTC
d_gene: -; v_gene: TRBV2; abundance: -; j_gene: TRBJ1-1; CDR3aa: CASSLWGNTEAFF; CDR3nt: TGTGCCAGCAGTTTATGGGGGAACACTGAAGCTTTCTTT
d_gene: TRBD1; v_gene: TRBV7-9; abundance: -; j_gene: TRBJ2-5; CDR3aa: CASSLRTGNQETQYF; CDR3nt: TGTGCCAGCAGCTTAAGGACAGGCAACCAAGAGACCCAGTACTTC
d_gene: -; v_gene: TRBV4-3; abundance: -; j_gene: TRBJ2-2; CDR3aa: CASSRDITGELFF; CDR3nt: TGCGCCAGCAGTCGGGACATCACCGGGGAGCTGTTTTTT
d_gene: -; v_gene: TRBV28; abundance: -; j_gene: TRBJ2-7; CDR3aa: CASSSGRSSYEQYF; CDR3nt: TGTGCCAGCAGTTCAGGACGGAGCTCCTACGAGCAGTACTTC
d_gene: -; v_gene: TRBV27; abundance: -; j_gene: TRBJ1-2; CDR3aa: CASSLWSGDGYTF; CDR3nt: TGTGCCAGCAGTTTATGGTCTGGGGATGGCTACACCTTC
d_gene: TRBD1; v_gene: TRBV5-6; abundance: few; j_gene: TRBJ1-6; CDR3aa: CASSLGQGVGSPLHF; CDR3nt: TGTGCCAGCAGCTTGGGTCAGGGGGTAGGTTCACCCCTCCACTTT
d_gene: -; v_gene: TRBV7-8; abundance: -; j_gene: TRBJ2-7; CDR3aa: CASTRGGAYEQYF; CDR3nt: TGTGCCAGCACCCGAGGGGGGGCCTACGAGCAGTACTTC
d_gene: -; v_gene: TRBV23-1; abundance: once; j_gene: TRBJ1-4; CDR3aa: CASRDLFKKLFF; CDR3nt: TGCGCCAGCAGGGACCTCTTTAAAAAACTGTTTTTT
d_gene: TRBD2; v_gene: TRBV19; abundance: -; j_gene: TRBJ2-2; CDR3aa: CASSIRAGGITGELFF; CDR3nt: TGTGCCAGTAGTATCCGAGCGGGGGGGATTACCGGGGAGCTGTTTTTT
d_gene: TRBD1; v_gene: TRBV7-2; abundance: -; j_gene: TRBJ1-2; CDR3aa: CASSMGQNYGYTF; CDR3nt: TGTGCCAGCAGTATGGGACAGAACTATGGCTACACCTTC
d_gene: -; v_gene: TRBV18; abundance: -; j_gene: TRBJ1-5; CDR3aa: CASSPDSGNQPQHF; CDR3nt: TGTGCCAGCTCACCAGACAGTGGCAATCAGCCCCAGCATTTT
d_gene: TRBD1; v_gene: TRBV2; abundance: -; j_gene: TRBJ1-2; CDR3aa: CASRGTGPHSNYGYTF; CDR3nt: TGTGCCAGCAGAGGGACAGGACCGCATTCAAACTATGGCTACACCTTC
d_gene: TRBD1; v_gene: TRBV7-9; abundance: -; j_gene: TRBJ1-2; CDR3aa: CASSKKLPGQGAEGYTF; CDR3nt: TGTGCCAGCAGCAAAAAATTACCGGGACAGGGGGCGGAGGGCTACACCTTC
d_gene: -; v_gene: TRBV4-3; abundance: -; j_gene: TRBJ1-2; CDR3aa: CASSQSRGDTANGYTF; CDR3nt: TGCGCCAGCAGCCAATCAAGAGGGGACACGGCGAATGGCTACACCTTC
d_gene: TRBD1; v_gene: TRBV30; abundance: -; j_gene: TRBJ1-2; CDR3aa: CAWSRGQRGYTF; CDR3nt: TGTGCCTGGAGCAGGGGGCAGAGGGGCTACACCTTC
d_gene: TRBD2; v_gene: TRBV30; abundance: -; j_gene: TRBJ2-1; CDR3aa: CAWKGKLGLAGGRFGNEQFF; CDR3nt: TGTGCCTGGAAAGGGAAATTGGGACTAGCGGGGGGGCGGTTCGGGAATGAGCAGTTCTTC
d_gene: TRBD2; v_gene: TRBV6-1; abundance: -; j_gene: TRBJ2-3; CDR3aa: CASSALAGGGTDTQYF; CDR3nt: TGTGCCAGCAGTGCACTAGCGGGCGGAGGCACAGATACGCAGTATTTT
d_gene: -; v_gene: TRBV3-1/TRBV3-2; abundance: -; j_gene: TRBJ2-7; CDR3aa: CASSQLRGATYEQYF; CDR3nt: TGTGCCAGCAGCCAACTCAGAGGGGCCACCTACGAGCAGTACTTC
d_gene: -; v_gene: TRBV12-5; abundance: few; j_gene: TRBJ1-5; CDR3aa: CASGWGPSGDQPQHF; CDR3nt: TGTGCTAGTGGTTGGGGTCCGAGTGGCGATCAGCCCCAGCATTTT
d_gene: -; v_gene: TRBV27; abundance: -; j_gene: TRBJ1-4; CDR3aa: CASSLSYRDRRVFF; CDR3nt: TGTGCCAGCAGTTTATCGTACAGGGACCGGAGAGTGTTTTTT
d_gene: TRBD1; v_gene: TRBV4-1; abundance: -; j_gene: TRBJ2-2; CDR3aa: CASSQRQGTGELFF; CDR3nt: TGCGCCAGCAGCCAAAGACAGGGTACGGGCGAGCTGTTTTTT
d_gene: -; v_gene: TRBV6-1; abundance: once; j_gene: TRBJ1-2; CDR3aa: CASSERGSHTF; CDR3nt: TGTGCCAGCAGTGAAAGGGGCAGCCACACCTTC
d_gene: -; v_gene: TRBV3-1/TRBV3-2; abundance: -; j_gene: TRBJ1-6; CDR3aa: CASSQRWQAYNSPLHF; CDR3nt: TGTGCCAGCAGCCAACGGTGGCAGGCTTATAATTCACCCCTCCACTTT
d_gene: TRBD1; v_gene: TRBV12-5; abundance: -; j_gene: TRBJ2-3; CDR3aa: CASGLAAGGYTQYF; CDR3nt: TGTGCTAGTGGTTTGGCCGCAGGGGGCTATACGCAGTATTTT
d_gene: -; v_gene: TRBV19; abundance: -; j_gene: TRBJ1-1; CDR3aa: CASSIRFSDTEAFF; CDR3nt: TGTGCCAGTAGTATAAGGTTCAGTGACACTGAAGCTTTCTTT
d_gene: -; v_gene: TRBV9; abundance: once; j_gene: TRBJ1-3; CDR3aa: CASSVGWGGTGNTIYF; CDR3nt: TGTGCCAGCAGCGTAGGGTGGGGGGGAACTGGAAACACCATATATTTT
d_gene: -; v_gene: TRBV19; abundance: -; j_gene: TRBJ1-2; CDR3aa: CASSPMTGGYTF; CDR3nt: TGTGCCAGTAGTCCCATGACAGGTGGCTACACCTTC
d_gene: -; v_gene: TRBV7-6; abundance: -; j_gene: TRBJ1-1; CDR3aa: CASSLGARLENTEAFF; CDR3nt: TGTGCCAGCAGCTTGGGTGCCAGGCTGGAGAACACTGAAGCTTTCTTT
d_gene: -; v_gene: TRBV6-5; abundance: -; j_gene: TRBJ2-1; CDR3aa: CASSTRGGQFEFF; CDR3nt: TGTGCCAGCAGTACCCGGGGGGGACAGTTTGAGTTCTTC
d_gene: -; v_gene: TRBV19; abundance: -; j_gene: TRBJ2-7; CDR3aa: CASSGEGYEQYF; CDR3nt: TGTGCCAGTAGCGGGGAAGGCTACGAGCAGTACTTC
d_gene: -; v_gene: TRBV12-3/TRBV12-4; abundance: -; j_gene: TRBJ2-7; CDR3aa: CASSLAGEQYF; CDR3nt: TGTGCCAGCAGTTTAGCGGGCGAGCAGTACTTC
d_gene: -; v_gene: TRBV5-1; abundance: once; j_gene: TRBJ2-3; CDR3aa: CASGWSTDTQYF; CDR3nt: TGCGCCTCCGGGTGGTCAACAGATACGCAGTATTTT
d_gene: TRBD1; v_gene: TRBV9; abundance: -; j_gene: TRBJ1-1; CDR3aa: CASSRQGGTEAFF; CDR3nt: TGTGCCAGCAGCAGACAGGGGGGCACTGAAGCTTTCTTT
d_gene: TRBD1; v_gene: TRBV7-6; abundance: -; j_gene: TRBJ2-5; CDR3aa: CASSSGQAETQYF; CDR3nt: TGTGCCAGCAGCTCCGGACAGGCCGAGACCCAGTACTTC
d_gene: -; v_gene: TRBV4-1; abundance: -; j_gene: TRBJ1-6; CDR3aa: CASSQGGKKRVSDSPLHF; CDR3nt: TGCGCCAGCAGCCAAGGAGGAAAGAAGCGGGTTTCGGACTCACCCCTCCACTTT